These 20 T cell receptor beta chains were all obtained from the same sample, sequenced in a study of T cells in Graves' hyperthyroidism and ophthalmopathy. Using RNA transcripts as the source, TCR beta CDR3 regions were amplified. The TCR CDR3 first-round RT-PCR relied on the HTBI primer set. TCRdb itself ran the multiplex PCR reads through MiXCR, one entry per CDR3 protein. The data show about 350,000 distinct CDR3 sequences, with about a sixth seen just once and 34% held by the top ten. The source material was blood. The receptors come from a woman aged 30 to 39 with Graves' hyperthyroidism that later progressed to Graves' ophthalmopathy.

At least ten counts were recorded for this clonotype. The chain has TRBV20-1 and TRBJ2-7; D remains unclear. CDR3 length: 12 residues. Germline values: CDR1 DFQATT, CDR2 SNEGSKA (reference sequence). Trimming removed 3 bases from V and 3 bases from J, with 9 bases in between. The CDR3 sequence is CSARAESYEQYF. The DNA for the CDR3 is TGCAGTGCTAGGGCGGAAAGCTACGAGCAGTACTTC.

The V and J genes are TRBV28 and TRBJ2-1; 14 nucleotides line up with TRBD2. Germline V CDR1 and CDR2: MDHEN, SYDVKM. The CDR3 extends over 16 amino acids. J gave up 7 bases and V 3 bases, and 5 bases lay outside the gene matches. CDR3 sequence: CASSFLGLAGGNEQFF. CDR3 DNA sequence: TGTGCCAGCAGTTTCTTAGGACTAGCGGGGGGTAATGAGCAGTTCTTC.

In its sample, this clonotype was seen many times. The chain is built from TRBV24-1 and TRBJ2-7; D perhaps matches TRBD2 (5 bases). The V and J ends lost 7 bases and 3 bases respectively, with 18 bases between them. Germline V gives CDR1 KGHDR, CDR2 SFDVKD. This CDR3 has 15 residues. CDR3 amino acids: CATSGKGTRGYEQYF. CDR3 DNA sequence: TGTGCCACCAGCGGGAAGGGCACCCGTGGCTACGAGCAGTACTTC.

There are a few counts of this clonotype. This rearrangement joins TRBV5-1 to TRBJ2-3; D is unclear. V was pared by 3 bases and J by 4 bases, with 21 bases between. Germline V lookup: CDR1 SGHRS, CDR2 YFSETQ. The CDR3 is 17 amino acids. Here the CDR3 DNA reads TGCGCCAGCAGCTCCCTAAACCCCGGCAGGTTCCCAGATACGCAGTATTTT. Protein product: CASSSLNPGRFPDTQYF.

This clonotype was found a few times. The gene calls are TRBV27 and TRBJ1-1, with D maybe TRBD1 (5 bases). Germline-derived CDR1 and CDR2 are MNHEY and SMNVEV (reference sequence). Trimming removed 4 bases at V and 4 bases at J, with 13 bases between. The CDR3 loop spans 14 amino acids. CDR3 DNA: TGTGCCAGCAGTTCAGGGTTTATGGGCACTGAAGCTTTCTTT. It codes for CASSSGFMGTEAFF.

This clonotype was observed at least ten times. The CDR3 region has the DNA TGTGCCAGCAGTCTTAATCTATACGAGCAGTACTTC. Its protein product is CASSLNLYEQYF. The chain has TRBV2 and TRBJ2-7; D is unclear. V gave up 5 bases and J gave up 4 bases, with 9 bases separating them. The V gene's germline CDR1 is SNHLY and CDR2 FYNNEI. The CDR3 has 12 amino acids.

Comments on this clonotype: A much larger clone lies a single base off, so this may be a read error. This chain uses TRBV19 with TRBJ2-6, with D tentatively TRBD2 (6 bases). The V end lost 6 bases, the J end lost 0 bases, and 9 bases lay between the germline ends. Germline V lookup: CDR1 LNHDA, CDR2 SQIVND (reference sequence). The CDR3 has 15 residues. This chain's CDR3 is CASRPGLSGANVLTF. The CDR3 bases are TGTGCCAGTAGACCGGGACTCTCTGGGGCCAACGTCCTGACTTTC.

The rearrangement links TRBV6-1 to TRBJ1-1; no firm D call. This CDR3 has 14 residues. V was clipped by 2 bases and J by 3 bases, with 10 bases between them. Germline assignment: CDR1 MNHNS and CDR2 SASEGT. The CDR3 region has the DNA TGTGCCAGCAGTGAATTCAACTTAGACACTGAAGCTTTCTTT. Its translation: CASSEFNLDTEAFF.

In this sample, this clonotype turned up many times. CDR3 DNA sequence: TGTGCCAGCAGCACTCCGGGACTAGCGGGGGGGGGGGGTACGCAGTATTTT. Translation: CASSTPGLAGGGGTQYF. V is TRBV12-3 or TRBV12-4 and J is TRBJ2-3; 16 bases align to TRBD2. The CDR3 extends over 17 amino acids. J lost 8 bases, V lost 6 bases, and 11 bases had no gene match.

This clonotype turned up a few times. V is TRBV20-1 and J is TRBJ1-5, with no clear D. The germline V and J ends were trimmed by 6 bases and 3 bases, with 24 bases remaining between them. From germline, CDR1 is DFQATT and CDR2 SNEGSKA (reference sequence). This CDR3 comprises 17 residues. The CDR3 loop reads CSALRKSFTDNNQPQHF. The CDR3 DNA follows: TGCAGTGCCTTAAGAAAAAGCTTTACCGATAACAATCAGCCCCAGCATTTT.

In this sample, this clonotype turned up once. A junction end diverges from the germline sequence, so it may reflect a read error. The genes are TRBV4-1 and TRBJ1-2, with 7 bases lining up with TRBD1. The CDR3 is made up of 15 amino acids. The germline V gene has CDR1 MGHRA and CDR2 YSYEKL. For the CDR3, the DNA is TGCGCCAGCAGCCCGTTACAGGGGAATAACTATGGCTTCACCTTC. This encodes CASSPLQGNNYGFTF.

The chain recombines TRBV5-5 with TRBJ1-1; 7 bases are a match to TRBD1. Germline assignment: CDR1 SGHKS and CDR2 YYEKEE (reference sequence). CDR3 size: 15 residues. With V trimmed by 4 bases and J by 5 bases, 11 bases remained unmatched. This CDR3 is CASSTSGQVGTEAFF. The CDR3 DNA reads TGTGCCAGCAGCACTTCCGGACAGGTAGGGACTGAAGCTTTCTTT.

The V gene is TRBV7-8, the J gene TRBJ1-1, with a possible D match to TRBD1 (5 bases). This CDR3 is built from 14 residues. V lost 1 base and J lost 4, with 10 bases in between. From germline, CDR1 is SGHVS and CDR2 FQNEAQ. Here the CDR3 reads CASSLDRTGTEAFF. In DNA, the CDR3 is TGTGCCAGCAGCTTAGACAGGACGGGCACTGAAGCTTTCTTT.

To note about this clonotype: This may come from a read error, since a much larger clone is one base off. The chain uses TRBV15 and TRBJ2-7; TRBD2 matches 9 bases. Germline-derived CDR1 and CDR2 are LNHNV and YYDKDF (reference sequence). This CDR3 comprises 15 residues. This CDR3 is CVTSGGLALSYEQYF. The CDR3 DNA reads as TGTGTCACCAGCGGGGGACTAGCTCTTTCATACGAGCAGTACTTC.

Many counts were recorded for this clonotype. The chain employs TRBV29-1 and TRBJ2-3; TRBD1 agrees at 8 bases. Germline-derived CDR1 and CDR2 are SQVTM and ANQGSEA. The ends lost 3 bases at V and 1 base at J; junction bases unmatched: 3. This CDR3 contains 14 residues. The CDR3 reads CSVETRGRTDTQYF. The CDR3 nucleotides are TGCAGCGTTGAGACCAGGGGGCGCACAGATACGCAGTATTTT.

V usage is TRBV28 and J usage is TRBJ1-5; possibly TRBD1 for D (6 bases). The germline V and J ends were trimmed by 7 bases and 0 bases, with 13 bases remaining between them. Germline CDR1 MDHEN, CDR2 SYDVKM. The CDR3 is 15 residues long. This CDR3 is CASISAGDSNQPQHF. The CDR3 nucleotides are TGTGCCAGCATTTCGGCAGGGGATAGCAATCAGCCCCAGCATTTT.

The CDR3 reads CASRGGRQRNTEAFF. The CDR3 nucleotides are TGTGCCAGTAGAGGAGGTCGGCAGAGGAACACTGAAGCTTTCTTT. The chain uses TRBV19 and TRBJ1-1; D gene ambiguous. The germline V gene encodes CDR1 LNHDA and CDR2 SQIVND (reference sequence). Trimming took 6 bases from V and 1 from J, leaving 15 bases between them. The CDR3 has 15 residues.

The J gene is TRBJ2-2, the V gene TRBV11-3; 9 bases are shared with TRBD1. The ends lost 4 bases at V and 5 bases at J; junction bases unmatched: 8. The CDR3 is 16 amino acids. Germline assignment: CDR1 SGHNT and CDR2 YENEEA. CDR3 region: CASSSRQGVGTGELFF. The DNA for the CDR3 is TGTGCCAGCAGCTCAAGACAGGGGGTAGGGACCGGGGAGCTGTTTTTT. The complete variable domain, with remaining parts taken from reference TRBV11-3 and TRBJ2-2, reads EAGVVQSPRYKIIEKKQPVAFWCNPISGHNTLYWYLQNLGQGPELLIRYENEEAVDDSQLPKDRFSAERLKGVDSTLKIQPAELGDSAVYLCASSSRQGVGTGELFFGEGSRLTVL.

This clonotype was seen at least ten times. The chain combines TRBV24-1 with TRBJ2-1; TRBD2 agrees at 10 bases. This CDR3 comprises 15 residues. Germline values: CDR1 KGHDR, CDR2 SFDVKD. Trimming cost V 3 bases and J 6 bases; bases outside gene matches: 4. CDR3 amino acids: CATSDPGTSVNEQFF. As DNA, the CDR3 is TGTGCCACCAGTGATCCCGGGACTAGCGTCAATGAGCAGTTCTTC.

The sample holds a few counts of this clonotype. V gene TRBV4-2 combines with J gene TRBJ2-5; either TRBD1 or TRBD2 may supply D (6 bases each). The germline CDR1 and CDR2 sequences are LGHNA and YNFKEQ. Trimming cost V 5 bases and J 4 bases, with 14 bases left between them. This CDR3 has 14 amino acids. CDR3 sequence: CASSGRTAGETQYF. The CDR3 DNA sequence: TGTGCCAGCAGCGGAAGGACAGCGGGAGAGACCCAGTACTTC.